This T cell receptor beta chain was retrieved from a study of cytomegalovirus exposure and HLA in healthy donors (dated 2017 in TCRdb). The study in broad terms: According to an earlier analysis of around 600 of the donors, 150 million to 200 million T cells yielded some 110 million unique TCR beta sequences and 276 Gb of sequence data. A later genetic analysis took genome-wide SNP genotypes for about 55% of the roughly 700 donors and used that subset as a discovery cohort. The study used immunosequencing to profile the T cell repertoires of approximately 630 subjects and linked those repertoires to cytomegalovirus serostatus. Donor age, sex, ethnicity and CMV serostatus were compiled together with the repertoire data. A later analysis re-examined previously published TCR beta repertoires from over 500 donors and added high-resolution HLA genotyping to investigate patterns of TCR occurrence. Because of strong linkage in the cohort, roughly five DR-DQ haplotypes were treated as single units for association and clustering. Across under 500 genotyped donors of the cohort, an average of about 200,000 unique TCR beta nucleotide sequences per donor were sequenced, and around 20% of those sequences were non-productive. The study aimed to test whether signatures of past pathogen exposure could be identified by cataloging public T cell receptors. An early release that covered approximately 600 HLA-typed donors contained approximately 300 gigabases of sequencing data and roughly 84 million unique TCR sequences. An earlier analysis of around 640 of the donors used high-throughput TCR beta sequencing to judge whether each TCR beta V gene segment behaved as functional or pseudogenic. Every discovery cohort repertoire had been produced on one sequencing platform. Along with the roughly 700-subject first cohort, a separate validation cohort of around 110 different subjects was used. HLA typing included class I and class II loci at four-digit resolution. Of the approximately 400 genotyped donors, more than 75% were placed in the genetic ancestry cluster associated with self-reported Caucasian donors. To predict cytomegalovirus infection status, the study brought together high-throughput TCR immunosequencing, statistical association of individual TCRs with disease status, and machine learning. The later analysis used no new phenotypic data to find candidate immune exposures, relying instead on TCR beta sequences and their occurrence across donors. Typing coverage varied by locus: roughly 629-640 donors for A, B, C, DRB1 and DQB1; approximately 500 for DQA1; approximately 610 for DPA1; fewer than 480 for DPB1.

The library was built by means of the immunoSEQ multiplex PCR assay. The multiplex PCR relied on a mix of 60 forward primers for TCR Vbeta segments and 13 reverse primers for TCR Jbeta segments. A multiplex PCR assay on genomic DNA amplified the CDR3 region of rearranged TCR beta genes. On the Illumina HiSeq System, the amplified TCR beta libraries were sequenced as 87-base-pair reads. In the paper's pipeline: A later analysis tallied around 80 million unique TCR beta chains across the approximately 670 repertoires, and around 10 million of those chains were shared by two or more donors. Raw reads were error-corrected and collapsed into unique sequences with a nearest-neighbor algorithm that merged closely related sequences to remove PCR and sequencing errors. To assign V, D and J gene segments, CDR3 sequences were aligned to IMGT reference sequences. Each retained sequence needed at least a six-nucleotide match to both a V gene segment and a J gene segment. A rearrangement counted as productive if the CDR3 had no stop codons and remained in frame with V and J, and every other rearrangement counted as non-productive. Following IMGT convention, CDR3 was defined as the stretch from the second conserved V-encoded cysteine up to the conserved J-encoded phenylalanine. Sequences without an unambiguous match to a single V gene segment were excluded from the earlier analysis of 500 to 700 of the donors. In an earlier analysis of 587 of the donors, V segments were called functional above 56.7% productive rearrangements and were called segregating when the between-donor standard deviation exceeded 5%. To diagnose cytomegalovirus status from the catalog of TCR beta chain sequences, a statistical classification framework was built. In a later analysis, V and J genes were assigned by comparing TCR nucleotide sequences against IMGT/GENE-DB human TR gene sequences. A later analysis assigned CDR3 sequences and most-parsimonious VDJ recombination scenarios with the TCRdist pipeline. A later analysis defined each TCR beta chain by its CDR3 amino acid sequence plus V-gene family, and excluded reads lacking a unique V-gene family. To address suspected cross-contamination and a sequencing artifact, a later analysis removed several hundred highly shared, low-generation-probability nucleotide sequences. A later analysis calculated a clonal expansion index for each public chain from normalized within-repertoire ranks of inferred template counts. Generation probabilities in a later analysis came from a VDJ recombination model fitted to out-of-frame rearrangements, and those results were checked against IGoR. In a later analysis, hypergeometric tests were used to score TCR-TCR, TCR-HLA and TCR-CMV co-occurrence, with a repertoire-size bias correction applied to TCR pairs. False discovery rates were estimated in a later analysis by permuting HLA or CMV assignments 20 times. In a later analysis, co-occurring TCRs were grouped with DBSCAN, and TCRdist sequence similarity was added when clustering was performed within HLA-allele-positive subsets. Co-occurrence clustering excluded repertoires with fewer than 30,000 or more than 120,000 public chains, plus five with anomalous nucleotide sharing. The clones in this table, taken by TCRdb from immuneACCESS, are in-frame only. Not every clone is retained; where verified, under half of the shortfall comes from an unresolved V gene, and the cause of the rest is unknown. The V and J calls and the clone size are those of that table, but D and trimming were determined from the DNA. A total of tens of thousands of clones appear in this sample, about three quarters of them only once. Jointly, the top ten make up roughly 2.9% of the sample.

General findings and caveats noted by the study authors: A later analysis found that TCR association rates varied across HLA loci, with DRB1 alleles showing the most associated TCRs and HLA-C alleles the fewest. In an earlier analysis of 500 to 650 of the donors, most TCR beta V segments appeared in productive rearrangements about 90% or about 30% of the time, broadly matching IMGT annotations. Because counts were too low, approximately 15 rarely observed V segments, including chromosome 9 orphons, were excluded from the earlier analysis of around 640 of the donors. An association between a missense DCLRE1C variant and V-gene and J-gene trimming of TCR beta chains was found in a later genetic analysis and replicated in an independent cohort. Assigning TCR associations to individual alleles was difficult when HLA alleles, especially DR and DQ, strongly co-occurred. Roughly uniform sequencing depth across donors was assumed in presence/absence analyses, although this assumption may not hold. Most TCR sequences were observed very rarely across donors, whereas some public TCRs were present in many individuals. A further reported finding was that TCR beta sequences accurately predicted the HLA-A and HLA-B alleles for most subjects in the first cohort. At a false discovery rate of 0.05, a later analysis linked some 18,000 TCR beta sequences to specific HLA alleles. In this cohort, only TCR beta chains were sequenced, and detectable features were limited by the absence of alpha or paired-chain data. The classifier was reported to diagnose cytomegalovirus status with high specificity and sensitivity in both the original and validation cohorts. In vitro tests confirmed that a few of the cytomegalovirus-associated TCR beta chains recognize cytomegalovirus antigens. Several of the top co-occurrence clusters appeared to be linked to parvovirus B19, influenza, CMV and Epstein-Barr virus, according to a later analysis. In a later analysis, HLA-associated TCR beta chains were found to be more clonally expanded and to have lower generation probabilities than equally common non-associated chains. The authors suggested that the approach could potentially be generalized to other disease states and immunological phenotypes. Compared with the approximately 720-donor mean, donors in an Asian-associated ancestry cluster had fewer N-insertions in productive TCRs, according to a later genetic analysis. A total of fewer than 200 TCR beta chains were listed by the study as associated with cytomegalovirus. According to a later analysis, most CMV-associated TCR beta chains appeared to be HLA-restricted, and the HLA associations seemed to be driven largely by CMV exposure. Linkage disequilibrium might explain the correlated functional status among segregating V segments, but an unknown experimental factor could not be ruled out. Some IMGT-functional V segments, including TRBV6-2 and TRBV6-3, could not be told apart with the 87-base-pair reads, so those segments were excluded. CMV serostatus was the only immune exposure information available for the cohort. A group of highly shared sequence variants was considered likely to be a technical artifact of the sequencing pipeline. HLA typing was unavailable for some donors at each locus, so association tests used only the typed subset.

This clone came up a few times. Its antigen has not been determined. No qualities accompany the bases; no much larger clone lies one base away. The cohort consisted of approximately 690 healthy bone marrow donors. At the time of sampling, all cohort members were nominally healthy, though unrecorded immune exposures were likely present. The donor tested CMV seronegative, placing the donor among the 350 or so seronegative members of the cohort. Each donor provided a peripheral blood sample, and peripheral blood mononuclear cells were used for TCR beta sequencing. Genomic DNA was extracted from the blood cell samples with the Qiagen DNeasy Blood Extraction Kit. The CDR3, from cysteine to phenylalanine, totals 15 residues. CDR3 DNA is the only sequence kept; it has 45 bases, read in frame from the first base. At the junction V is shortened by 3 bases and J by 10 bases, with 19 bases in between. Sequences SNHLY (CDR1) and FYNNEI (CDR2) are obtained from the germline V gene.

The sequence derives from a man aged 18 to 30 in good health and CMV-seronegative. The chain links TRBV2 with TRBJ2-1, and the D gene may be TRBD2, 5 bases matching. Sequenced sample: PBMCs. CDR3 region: CASSEVSGLRREQFF. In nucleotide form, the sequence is TGTGCCAGCAGTGAGGTAAGCGGACTTCGGCGGGAGCAGTTCTTC.